This TCR beta chain derives from a study of T cell responses to AZD1222 COVID-19 vaccine (dated by TCRdb to the early 2020s). For context, the study as a whole: A total of approximately 240 trial participants underwent TCR sequencing, of whom about 200 received two doses of AZD1222 and some 25 received two doses of the MenACWY control vaccine. Trial participants were enrolled by age into subgroups of 18-55, 56-69 and 70-plus years, and around 140, 26 and 57 TCR-sequenced participants, respectively, were included in these subgroups.

The CDR3 regions of human TCRbeta chains were subjected to immunosequencing. The original pipeline was this. TCRs in the repertoires were compared against a reference library of SARS-CoV-2-specific TCRs that had been generated with the MIRA antigen-specificity platform. Breadth was defined as the fraction of unique TCRs that were SARS-CoV-2-associated. Depth was defined as the fraction of total T cells that were SARS-CoV-2-associated. Each spike-specific TCR was assigned to its reactive spike region and to a CD4 or CD8 class using the MIRA data. Log10-transformed breadth and depth values were compared by one-way ANOVA with Sidak's multiple comparisons tests. This is the immuneACCESS table as TCRdb keeps it, with only in-frame sequences that have V and J called. A part of the clones is gone; compared with another copy, unresolved V genes explain less than half, and the rest is unexplained. The DNA gave D and trimming, while V, J and clone size come from that table. The sample profile shows fewer than 150,000 clones; around 89% of them were found once. The top ten constitute 7.1% of the sample.

The time point label for this specimen denotes: about 28 days (+/-7) after the second vaccine dose. AZD1222 recipients with second doses at about 4 weeks or about 12 weeks were pooled, because spike-specific TCR depth and breadth did not differ between schedules. Samples from vaccinated people were obtained from the UK trials COV001 and COV002, which included a single-blind randomized controlled phase 2/3 trial of AZD1222 (ChAdOx1 nCoV-19) in healthy adults. For TCRbeta chain sequencing, PBMC samples were collected from trial participants at day 0 and at day 28 after the second dose. General conclusions and limits of the study: After two AZD1222 doses, spike-specific TCR breadth and depth were significantly higher than at day 0 and than in MenACWY recipients. The 56-69-year group was small, and its depth increase did not reach significance, likely because of low power. Conclusions about previously exposed vaccinees were limited because only six AZD1222 recipients were SARS-CoV-2 seropositive at baseline. Most participants were white British and females outnumbered males, and the authors suggested that clonal diversity may have been underestimated. Nearly half of unique spike-specific TCRs reportedly recognized epitopes outside regions mutated in the B.1.351 and B.1.1.7 variants. Because no day 14 peak-response samples were available, the repertoires could be characterized only after the peak T cell response. The whole spike protein was spanned by vaccine-associated CD4 TCRs, and dominant responses were seen in regions 160-218 and 743-854.

The germline V gene encodes CDR1 SGHTA and CDR2 FQGNSA. From the cysteine through the phenylalanine, the CDR3 covers 16 amino acids. Only the CDR3 part of the read is kept: 48 bases, read in frame from the first base. The germline V end is reduced by 5 bases and the J end by 4 bases; junction bases left unmatched: 8. Note on this clone: Its binding antigen is unknown. The input lacks base qualities; no much larger clone sits a single base away.

The sample here was peripheral blood, taken 28 days after the second AZD1222 dose. The receptor was derived from an adult who received the AZD1222 COVID-19 vaccine. The chain is made from TRBV7-2 and TRBJ2-7; the junction holds 13 bases that match TRBD2. The DNA reads as follows: TGTGCCAGCAGCCCTCTTGGACTAGCGGGAGTTTACGAGCAGTACTTC. It translates as CASSPLGLAGVYEQYF.